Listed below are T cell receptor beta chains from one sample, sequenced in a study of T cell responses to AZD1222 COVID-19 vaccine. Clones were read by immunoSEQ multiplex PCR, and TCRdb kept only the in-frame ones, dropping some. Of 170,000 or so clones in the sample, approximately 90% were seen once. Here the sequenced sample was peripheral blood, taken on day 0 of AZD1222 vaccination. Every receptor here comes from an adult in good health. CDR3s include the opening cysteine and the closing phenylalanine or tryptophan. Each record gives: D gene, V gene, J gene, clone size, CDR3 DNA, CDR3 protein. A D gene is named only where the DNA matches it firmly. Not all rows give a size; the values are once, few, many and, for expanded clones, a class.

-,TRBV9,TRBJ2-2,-,TGTGCCAGCAGCTCCCCACCTGGAGGGGGGGCTGCCGGGGAGCTGTTTTTT,CASSSPPGGGAAGELFF
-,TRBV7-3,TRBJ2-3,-,TGTGCCAGCAGCTTAAGGGAAGGGACCCCAGCAGATACGCAGTATTTT,CASSLREGTPADTQYF
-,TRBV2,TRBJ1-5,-,TGTGCCAGTACTGGCAAGCCTGGGACCGGCAATCAGCCCCAGCATTTT,CASTGKPGTGNQPQHF
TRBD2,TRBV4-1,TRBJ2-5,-,TGCGCCAGCAGCCAAGTGGGTGCTAGCGGAGGGACCCAGTACTTC,CASSQVGASGGTQYF
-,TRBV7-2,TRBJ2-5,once,TGTGCCAGCAGCCAATCCCTCAGGCCTGAGAGAGAGACCCAGTACTTC,CASSQSLRPERETQYF
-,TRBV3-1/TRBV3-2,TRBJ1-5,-,TGTGCCAGCAGCCAAGGCACTAATCAGCCCCAGCATTTT,CASSQGTNQPQHF
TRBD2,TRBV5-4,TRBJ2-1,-,TGTGCCAGCAGCACGATCTCGGGGGGGAATGAGCAGTTCTTC,CASSTISGGNEQFF
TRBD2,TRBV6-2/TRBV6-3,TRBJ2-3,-,TGTGCCAGCAGCGACGGGCGGGGGGACCTGAGGTCGCAGTATTTT,CASSDGRGDLRSQYF
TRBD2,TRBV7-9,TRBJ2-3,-,TGTGCCAGCAGCTTTCCTGAGCGGGGAGGGCAGTATTTT,CASSFPERGGQYF
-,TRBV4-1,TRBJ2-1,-,TGCGCCAGCAGCCAAGACAGTCTCGCCTACAATGAGCAGTTCTTC,CASSQDSLAYNEQFF
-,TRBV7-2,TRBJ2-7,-,TGTGCCAGCAGCTTCGAGCTCTACGAGCAGTACTTC,CASSFELYEQYF
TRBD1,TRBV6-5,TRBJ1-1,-,TGTGCCAGCAGTTACGGCCAGGGGGTCACTGAAGCTTTCTTT,CASSYGQGVTEAFF
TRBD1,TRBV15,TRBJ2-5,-,TGTGCCACCAGCAGAGAGCGGACAGGGGGGATTAACCAAGAGACCCAGTACTTC,CATSRERTGGINQETQYF
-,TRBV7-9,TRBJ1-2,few,TGTGCCAGCAGCCCAGGAGTAGGGCTAGGCTACACCTTC,CASSPGVGLGYTF
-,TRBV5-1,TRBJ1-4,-,TGCGCCAGCAGCTTGGCAGGGGCAGGCACTAATGAAAAACTGTTTTTT,CASSLAGAGTNEKLFF
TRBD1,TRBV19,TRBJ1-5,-,TGTGCCAGTAGTAGGGGACAGGGGGCGCATGGCAATCAGCCCCAGCATTTT,CASSRGQGAHGNQPQHF
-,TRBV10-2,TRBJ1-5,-,TGCGCCAGCAGTGATGGTGGGGTTCAGCCCCAGCATTTT,CASSDGGVQPQHF
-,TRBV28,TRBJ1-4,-,TGTGCCAGCAGTTTATGGCAGGGAGCTAATGAAAAACTGTTTTTT,CASSLWQGANEKLFF
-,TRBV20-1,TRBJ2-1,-,TGCAGTGCTAGTCCCGGCCAGCGGCCCTACAATGAGCAGTTCTTC,CSASPGQRPYNEQFF
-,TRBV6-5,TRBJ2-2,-,TGTGCCAGCAGTTTGGCGACTGACGGGGAGCTGTTTTTT,CASSLATDGELFF
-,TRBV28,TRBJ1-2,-,TGTGCCAGCAGTTTAATCCCCTCCACGGGAGCCCTGCGTGGCTACACCTTC,CASSLIPSTGALRGYTF
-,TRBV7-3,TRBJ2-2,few,TGTGCCAGCAGCTTAAGTCAGCTTATCAACACCGGGGAGCTGTTTTTT,CASSLSQLINTGELFF
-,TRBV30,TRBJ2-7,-,TGTGCCTGGAGTACGGACGGATTCTACGAGCAGTACTTC,CAWSTDGFYEQYF
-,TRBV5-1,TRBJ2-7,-,TGCGCCAGCAGCTATGGACAGTCCTACGAGCAGTACTTC,CASSYGQSYEQYF
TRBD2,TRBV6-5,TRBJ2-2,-,TGTGCCAGCAGTTACGGTGCAGCGGGAGTCACCGGGGAGCTGTTTTTT,CASSYGAAGVTGELFF
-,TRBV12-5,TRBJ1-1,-,TGTGCTAGTGGTTTAAGGAGTGATGAAGCTTTCTTT,CASGLRSDEAFF